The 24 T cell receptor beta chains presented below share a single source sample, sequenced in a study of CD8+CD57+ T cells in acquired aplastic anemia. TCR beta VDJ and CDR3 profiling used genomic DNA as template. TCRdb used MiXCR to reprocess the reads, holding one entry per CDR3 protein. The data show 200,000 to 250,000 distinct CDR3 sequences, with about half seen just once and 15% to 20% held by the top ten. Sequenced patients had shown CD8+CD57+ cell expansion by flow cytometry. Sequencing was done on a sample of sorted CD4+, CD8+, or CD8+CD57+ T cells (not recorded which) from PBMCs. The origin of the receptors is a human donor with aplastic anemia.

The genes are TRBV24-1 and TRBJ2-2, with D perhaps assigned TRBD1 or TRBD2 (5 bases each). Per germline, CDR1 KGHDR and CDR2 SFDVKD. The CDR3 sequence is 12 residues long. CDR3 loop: CAAGTLTGELFF. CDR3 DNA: TGTGCGGCTGGGACCCTCACCGGGGAGCTGTTTTTT.

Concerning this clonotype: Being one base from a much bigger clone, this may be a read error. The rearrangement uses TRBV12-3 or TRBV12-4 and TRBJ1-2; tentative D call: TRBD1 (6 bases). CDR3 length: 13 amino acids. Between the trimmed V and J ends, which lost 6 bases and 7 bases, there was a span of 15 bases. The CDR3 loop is CASSAPGVGGYTF. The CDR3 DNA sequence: TGTGCCAGCAGCGCCCCAGGGGTAGGTGGCTACACCTTC.

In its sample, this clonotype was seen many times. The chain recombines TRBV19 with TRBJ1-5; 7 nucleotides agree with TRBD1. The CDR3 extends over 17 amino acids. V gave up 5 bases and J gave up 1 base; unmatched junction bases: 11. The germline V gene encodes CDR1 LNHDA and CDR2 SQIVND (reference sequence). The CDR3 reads CASSPGTHRGSNQPQHF. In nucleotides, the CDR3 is TGTGCCAGTAGTCCCGGGACCCACAGGGGAAGCAATCAGCCCCAGCATTTT.

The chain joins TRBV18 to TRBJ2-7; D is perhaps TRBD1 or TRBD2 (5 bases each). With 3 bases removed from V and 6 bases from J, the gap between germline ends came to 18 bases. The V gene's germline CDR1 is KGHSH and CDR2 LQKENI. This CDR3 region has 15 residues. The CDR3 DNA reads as TGTGCCAGCTCACCTCTAAGGGACGTACTCTCCGAGCAGTACGTC. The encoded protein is CASSPLRDVLSEQYV.

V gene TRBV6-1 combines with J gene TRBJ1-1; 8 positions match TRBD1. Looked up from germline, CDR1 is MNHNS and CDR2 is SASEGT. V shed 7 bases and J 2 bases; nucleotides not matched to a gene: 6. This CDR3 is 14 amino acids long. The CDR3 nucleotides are TGTGCCAGCACGTCGGACAGGGTCAACACTGAAGCTTTCTTT. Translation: CASTSDRVNTEAFF.

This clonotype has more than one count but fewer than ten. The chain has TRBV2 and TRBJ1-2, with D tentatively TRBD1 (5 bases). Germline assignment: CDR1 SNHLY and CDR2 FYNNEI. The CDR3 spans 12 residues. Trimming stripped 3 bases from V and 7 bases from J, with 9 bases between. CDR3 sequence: CASSEGGSGYTF. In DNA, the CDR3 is TGTGCCAGCAGTGAGGGGGGGTCTGGCTACACCTTC.

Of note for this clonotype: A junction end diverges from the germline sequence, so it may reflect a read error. CDR3 coding DNA: TGCACCAGCAGCCCGGGACTAGCGGTCTACAATGAAAAACTGTTTTTT. Its translation: CTSSPGLAVYNEKLFF. The gene calls are TRBV5-1 and TRBJ1-4, with D possibly TRBD1 on 5 matching bases. Germline values: CDR1 SGHRS, CDR2 YFSETQ. CDR3 size: 16 residues. Complete variable domain (other parts from reference TRBV5-1 and TRBJ1-4): KAGVTQTPRYLIKTRGQQVTLSCSPISGHRSVSWYQQTPGQGLQFLFEYFSETQRNKGNFPGRFSGRQFSNSRSEMNVSTLELGDSALYLCTSSPGLAVYNEKLFFGSGTQLSVL.

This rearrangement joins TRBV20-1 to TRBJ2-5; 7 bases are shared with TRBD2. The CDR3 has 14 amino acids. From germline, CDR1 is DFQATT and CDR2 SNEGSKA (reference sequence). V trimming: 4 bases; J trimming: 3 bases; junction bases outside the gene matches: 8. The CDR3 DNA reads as TGCAGTGCTACAAGCGGGGAGGCGGAAGAGACCCAGTACTTC. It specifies CSATSGEAEETQYF.

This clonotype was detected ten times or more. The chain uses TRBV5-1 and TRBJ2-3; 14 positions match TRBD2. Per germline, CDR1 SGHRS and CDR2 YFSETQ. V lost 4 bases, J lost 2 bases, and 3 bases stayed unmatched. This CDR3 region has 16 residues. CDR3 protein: CASSPTSGGATDTQYF. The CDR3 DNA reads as TGCGCCAGCAGCCCGACTAGCGGGGGGGCCACAGATACGCAGTATTTT.

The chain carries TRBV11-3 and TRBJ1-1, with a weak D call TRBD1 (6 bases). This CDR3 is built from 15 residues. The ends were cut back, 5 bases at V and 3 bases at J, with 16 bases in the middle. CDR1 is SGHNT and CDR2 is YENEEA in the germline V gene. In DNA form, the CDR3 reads TGTGCCAGCAGCGCCCACAGGGCTTGTTACACTGAAGCTTTCTTT. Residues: CASSAHRACYTEAFF.

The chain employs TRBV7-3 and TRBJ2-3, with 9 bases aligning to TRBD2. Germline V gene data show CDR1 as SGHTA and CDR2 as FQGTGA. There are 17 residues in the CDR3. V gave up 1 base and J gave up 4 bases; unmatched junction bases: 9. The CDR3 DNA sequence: TGTGCCAGCAGCTTAAGCGGGGGGGCCGTGGTGGCAGATACGCAGTATTTT. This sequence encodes CASSLSGGAVVADTQYF. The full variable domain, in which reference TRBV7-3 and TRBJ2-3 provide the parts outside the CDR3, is GAGVSQTPSNKVTEKGKYVELRCDPISGHTALYWYRQSLGQGPEFLIYFQGTGAADDSGLPNDRFFAVRPEGSVSTLKIQRTERGDSAVYLCASSLSGGAVVADTQYFGPGTRLTVL.

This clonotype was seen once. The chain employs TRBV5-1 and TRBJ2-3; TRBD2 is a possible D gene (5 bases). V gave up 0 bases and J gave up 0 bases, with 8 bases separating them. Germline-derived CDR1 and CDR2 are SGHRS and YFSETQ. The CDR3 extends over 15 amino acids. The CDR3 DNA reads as TGCGCCAGCAGCTTGGCTCGGGAAAGCACAGATACGCAGTATTTT. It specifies CASSLARESTDTQYF.

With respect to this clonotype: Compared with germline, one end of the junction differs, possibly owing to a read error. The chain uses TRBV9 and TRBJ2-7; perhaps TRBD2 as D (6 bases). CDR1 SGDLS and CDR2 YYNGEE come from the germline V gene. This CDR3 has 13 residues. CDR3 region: CASSVADSGWISF. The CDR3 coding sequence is TGTGCCAGCAGCGTAGCTGACAGCGGGTGGATCTCCTTC.

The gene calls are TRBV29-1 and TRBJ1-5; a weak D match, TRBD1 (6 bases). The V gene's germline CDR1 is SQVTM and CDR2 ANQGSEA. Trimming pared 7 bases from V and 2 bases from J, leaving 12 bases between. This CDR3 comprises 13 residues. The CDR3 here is CSAARGGNQPQHF. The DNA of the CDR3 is TGCAGCGCGGCCAGGGGAGGCAATCAGCCCCAGCATTTT.

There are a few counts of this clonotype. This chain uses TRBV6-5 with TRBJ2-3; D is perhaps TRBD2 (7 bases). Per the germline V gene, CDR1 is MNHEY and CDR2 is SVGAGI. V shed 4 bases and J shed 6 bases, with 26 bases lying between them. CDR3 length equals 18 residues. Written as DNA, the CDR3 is TGTGCCAGCAGTTCTGTGGCGGGGGCCGAAATTGTCATCGATACGCAGTATTTT. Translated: CASSSVAGAEIVIDTQYF.

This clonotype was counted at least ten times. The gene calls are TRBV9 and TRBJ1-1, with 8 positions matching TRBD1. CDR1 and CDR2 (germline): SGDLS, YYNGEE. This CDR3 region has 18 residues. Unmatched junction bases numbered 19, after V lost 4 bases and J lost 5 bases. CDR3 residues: CASSPDPAGGPIRTEAFF. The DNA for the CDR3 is TGTGCCAGCAGCCCGGACCCGGCAGGGGGCCCTATTAGGACTGAAGCTTTCTTT.

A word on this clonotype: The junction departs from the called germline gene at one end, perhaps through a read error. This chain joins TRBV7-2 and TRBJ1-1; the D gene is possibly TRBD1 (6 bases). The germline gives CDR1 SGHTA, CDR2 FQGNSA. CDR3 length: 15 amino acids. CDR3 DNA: TGTGCCAGCAGCTTTAGGGGGGGACTGAACACTGAAACTTTCTTT. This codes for CASSFRGGLNTETFF.

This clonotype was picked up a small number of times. The CDR3 coding sequence is TGCGCCAGCAGCCAACTCGCGGGGGCTGGAAACACCATATATTTT. This translates into CASSQLAGAGNTIYF. The V and J genes are TRBV4-1 and TRBJ1-3, with D tentatively TRBD1 (5 bases). Germline loops: CDR1 MGHRA, CDR2 YSYEKL. CDR3 size: 15 residues. Trimming removed 2 bases from V and 2 bases from J, with 10 bases in between.

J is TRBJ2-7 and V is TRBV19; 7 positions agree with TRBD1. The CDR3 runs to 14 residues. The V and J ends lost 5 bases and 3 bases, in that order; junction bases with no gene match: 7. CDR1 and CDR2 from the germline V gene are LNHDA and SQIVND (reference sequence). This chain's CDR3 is CASSYGTVNYEQYF. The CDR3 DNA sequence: TGTGCCAGTAGTTACGGGACAGTGAACTACGAGCAGTACTTC. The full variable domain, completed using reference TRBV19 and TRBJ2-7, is DGGITQSPKYLFRKEGQNVTLSCEQNLNHDAMYWYRQDPGQGLRLIYYSQIVNDFQKGDIAEGYSVSREKKESFPLTVTSAQKNPTAFYLCASSYGTVNYEQYFGPGTRLTVT.

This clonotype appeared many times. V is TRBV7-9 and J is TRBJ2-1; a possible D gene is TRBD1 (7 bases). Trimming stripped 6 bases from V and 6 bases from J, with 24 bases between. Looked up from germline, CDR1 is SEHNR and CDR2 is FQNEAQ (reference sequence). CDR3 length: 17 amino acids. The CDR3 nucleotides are TGTGCCAGCAGGAATCACCCCGGGCAGGGGGGCTTCAATGAGCAGTTCTTC. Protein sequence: CASRNHPGQGGFNEQFF.

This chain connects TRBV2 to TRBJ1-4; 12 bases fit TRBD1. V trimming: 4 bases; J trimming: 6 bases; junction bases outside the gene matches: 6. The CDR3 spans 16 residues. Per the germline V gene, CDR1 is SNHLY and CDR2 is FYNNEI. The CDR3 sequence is CASSGDRGRVDEKLFF. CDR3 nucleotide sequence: TGTGCCAGCAGTGGGGACAGGGGGCGCGTGGATGAAAAACTGTTTTTT.

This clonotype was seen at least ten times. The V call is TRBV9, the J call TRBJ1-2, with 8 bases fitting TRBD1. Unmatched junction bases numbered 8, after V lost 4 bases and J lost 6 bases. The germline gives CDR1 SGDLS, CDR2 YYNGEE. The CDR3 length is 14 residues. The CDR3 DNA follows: TGTGCCAGCAGCCCCGGAGGACAGGGCCATGGCTACACCTTC. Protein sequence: CASSPGGQGHGYTF. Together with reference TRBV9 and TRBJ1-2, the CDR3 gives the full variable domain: DSGVTQTPKHLITATGQRVTLRCSPRSGDLSVYWYQQSLDQGLQFLIQYYNGEERAKGNILERFSAQQFPDLHSELNLSSLELGDSALYFCASSPGGQGHGYTFGSGTRLTVV.

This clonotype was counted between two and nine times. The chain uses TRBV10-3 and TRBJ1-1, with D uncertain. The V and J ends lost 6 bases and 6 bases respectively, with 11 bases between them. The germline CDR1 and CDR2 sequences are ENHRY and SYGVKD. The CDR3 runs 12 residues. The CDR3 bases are TGTGCCATCAGATGGGCTTCGGCTGAAGCTTTCTTT. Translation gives CAIRWASAEAFF.

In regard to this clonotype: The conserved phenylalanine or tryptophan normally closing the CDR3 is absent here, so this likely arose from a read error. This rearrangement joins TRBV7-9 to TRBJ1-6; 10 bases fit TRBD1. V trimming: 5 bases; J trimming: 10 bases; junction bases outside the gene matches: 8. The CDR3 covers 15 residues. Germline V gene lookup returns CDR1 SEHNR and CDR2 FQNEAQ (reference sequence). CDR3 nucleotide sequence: TGTGCCAGCAGCCAGGGGGGACAGGGGTGGTCACCCCTCCACCTT. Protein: CASSQGGQGWSPLHL.